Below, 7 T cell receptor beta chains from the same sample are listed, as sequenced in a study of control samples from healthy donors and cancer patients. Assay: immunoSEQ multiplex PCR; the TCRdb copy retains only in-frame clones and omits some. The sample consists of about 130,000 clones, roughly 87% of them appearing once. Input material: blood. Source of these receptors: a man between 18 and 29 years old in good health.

CDR3 sequence reads: CASSLIIGVGYNEQFF. CDR3 in DNA: TGTGCCAGCAGTTTAATAATAGGGGTTGGCTACAATGAGCAGTTCTTC. The rearrangement joins TRBV28 to TRBJ2-1; D might be TRBD1 (5 bases). Looked up from germline, CDR1 is MDHEN and CDR2 is SYDVKM. V gave up 2 bases and J gave up 3 bases, with 14 bases separating them. CDR3 size: 16 residues. The full variable domain, completed using reference TRBV28 and TRBJ2-1, is DVKVTQSSRYLVKRTGEKVFLECVQDMDHENMFWYRQDPGLGLRLIYFSYDVKMKEKGDIPEGYSVSREKKERFSLILESASTNQTSMYLCASSLIIGVGYNEQFFGPGTRLTVL.

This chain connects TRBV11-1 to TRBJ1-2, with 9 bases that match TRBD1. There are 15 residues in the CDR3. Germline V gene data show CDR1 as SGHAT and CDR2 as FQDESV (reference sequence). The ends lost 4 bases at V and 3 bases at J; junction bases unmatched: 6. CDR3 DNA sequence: TGTGCCAGCAGCTCTTTTGACAGGGGGTACTATGGCTACACCTTC. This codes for CASSSFDRGYYGYTF.

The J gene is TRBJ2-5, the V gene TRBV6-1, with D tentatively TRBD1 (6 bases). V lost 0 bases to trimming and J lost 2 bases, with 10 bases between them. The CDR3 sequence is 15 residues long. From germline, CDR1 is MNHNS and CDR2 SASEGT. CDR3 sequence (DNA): TGTGCCAGCAGTGAAGCGGCAGGGGAGCAAGAGACCCAGTACTTC. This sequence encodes CASSEAAGEQETQYF.

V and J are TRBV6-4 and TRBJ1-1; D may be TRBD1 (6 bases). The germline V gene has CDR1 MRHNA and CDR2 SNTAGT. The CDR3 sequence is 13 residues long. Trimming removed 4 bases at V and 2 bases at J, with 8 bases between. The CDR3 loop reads CASSVRGNTEAFF. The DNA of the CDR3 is TGTGCCAGCAGTGTCAGGGGAAACACTGAAGCTTTCTTT.

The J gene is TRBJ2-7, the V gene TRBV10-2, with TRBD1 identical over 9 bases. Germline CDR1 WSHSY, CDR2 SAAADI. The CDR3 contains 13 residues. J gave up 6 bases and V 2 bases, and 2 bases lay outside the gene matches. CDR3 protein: CASSETGGLEQYF. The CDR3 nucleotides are TGCGCCAGCAGTGAGACAGGGGGCCTCGAGCAGTACTTC.

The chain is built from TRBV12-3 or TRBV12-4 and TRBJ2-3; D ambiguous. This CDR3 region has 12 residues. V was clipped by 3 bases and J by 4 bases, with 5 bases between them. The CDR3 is CASSFYPDTQYF. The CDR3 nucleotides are TGTGCCAGCAGTTTTTACCCAGATACGCAGTATTTT.

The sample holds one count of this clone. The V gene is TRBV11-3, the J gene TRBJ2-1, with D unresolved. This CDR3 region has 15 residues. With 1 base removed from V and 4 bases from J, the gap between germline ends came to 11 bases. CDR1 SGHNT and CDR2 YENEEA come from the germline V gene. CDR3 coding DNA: TGTGCCAGCAGCTTAGGGGAAAGTGGGTACAATGAGCAGTTCTTC. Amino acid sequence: CASSLGESGYNEQFF.